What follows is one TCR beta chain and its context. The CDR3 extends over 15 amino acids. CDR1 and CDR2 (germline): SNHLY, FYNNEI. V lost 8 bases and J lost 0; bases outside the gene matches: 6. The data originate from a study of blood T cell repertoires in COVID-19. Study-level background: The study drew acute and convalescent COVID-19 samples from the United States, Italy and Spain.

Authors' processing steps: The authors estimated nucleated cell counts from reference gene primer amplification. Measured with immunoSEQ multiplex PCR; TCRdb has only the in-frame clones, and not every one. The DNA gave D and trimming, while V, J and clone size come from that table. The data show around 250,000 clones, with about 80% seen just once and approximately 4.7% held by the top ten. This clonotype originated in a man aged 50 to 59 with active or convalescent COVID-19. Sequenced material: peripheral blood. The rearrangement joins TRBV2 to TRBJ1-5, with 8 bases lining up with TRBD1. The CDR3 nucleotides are TGTGCCAGCCGACAGGGGACGTATAGCAATCAGCCCCAGCATTTT. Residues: CASRQGTYSNQPQHF.